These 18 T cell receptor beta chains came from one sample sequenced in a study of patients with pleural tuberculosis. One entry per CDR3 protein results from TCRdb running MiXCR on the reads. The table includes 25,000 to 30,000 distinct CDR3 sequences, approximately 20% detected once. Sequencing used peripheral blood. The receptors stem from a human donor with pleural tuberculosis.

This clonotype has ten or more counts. The CDR3 nucleotides read TGTGCCAGCACCGGGGGCTCTCTCTCCTACGAGCAGTACTTC. Translated, it gives CASTGGSLSYEQYF. V usage is TRBV6-1 and J usage is TRBJ2-7; D assignment may be TRBD1 or TRBD2 (6 bases each). Germline V lookup: CDR1 MNHNS, CDR2 SASEGT. The CDR3 sequence is 14 residues long. Trimming shortened V by 7 bases and J by 0 bases, and 13 bases separated the two germline ends.

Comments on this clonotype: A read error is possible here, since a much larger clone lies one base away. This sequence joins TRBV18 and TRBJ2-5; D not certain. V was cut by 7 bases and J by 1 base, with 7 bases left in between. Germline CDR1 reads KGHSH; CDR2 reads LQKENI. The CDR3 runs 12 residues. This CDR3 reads CASLPAQETQYF. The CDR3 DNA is TGTGCCAGCTTACCGGCCCAAGAGACCCAGTACTTC.

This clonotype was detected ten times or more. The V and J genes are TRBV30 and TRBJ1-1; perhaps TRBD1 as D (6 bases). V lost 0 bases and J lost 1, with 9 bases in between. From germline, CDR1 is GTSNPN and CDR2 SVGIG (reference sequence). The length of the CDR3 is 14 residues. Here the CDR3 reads CAWSVAGANTEAFF. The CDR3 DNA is TGTGCCTGGAGTGTGGCAGGGGCGAACACTGAAGCTTTCTTT.

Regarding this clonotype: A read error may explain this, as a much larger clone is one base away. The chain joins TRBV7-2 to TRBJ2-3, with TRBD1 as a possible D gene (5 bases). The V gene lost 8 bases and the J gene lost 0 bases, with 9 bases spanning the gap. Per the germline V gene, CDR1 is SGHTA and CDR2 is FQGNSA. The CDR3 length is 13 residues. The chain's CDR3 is CASGPGSTDTQYF. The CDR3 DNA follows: TGTGCCAGCGGACCAGGGAGCACAGATACGCAGTATTTT.

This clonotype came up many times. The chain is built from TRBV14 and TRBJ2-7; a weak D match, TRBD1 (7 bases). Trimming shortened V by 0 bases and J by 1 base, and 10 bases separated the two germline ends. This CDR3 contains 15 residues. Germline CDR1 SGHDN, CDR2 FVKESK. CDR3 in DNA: TGTGCCAGCAGCCAAGAGCCAGGGGGGTCCTACGAGCAGTACTTC. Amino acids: CASSQEPGGSYEQYF.

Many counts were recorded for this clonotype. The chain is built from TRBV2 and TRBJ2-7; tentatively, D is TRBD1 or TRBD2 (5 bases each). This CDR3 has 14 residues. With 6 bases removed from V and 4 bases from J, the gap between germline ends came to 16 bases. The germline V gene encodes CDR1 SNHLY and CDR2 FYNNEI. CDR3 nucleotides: TGTGCCAGCAGGCCGGGGCCACCCCCTTACGAGCAGTACTTC. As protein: CASRPGPPPYEQYF.

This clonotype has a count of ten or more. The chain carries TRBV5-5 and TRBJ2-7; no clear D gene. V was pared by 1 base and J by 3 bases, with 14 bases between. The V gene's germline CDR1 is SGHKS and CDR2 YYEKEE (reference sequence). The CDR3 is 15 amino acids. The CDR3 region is CASSLYGEWIYEQYF. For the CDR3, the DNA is TGTGCCAGCAGCTTGTACGGAGAATGGATCTACGAGCAGTACTTC.

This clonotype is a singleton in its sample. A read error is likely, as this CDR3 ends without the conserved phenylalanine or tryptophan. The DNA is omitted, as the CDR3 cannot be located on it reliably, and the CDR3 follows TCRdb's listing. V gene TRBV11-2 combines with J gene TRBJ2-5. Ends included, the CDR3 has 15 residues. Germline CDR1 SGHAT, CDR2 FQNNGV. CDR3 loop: CASSPQDRDQETQSC.

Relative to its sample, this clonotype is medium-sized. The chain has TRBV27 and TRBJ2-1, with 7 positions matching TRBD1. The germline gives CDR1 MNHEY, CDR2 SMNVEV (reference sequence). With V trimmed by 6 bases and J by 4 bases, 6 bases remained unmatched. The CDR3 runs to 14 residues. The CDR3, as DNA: TGTGCCAGCAGCCGGGGACAGACGTACAATGAGCAGTTCTTC. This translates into CASSRGQTYNEQFF.

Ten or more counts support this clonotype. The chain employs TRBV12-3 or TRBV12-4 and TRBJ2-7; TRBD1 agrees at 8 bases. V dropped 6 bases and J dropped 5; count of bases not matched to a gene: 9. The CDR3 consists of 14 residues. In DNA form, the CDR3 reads TGTGCCAGCAGCCGGACAGGGCCCAGGAACGAGCAGTACTTC. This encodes CASSRTGPRNEQYF.

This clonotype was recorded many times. CDR3 sequence (DNA): TGTGCCAGCAGTTTAACAAGCGGGAGTGCAGATACGCAGTATTTT. This sequence encodes CASSLTSGSADTQYF. The chain uses TRBV12-3 or TRBV12-4 and TRBJ2-3; 8 bases map to TRBD2. The CDR3 extends over 15 amino acids. Trimming cost V 2 bases and J 4 bases; bases outside gene matches: 5.

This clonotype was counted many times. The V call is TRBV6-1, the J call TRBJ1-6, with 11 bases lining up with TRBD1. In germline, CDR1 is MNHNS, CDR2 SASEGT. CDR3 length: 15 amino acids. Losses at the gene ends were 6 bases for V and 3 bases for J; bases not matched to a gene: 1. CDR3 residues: CASRGQGDYNSPLHF. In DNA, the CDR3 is TGTGCCAGCAGGGGACAGGGGGACTATAATTCACCCCTCCACTTT.

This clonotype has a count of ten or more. The CDR3 spells CSAAETGVRDTQYF. CDR3 sequence (DNA): TGCAGCGCCGCCGAGACAGGGGTCCGCGATACGCAGTATTTT. The gene calls are TRBV29-1 and TRBJ2-3; TRBD1 aligns across 8 bases. Germline values: CDR1 SQVTM, CDR2 ANQGSEA. This CDR3 has 14 amino acids. The ends lost 7 bases at V and 6 bases at J; junction bases unmatched: 12.

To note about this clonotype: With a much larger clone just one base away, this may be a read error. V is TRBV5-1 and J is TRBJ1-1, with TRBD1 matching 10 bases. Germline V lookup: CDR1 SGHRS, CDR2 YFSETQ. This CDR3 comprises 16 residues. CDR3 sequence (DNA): TGCGCCAGCAGCGAAAGACAGGGGGCGGTCGACACTGAAGCTTTGTTT. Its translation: CASSERQGAVDTEALF.

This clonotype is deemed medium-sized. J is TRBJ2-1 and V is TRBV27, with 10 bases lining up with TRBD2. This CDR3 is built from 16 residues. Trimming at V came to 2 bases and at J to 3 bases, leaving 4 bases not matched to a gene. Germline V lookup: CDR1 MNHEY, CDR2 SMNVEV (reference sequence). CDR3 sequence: CASSLMSGRGYNEQFF. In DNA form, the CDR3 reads TGTGCCAGCAGTTTAATGAGCGGGAGGGGCTACAATGAGCAGTTCTTC.

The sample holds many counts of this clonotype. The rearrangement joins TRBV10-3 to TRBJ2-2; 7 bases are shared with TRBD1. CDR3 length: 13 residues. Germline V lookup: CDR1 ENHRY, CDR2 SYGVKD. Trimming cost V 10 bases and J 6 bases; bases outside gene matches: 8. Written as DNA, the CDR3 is TGTGCCACAACACAGGGACAGTCCGGGGAGCTGTTTTTT. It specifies CATTQGQSGELFF.

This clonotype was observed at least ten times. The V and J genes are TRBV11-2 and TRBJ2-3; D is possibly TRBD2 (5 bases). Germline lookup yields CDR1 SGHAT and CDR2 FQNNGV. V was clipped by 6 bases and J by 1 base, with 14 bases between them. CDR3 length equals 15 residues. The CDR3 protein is CASSNEGVRTDTQYF. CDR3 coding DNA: TGTGCCAGCAGTAACGAGGGAGTACGCACAGATACGCAGTATTTT.

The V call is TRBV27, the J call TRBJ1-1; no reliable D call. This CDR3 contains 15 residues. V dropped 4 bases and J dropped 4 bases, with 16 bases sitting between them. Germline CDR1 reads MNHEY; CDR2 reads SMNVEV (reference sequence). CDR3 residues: CASSYPGQTITEAFF. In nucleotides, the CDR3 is TGTGCCAGCAGTTACCCCGGCCAGACGATCACTGAAGCTTTCTTT.